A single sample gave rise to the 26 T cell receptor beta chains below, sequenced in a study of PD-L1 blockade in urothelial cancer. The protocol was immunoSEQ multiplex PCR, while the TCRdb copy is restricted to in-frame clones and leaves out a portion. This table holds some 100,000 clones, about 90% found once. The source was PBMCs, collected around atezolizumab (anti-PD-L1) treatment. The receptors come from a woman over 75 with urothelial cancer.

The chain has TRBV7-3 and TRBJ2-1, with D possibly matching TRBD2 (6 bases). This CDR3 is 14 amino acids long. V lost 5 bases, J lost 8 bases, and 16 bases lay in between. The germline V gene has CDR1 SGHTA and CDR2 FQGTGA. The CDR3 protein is CASSRGLRVDEQFF. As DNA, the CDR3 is TGTGCCAGCAGCCGGGGACTCCGGGTCGATGAGCAGTTCTTC.

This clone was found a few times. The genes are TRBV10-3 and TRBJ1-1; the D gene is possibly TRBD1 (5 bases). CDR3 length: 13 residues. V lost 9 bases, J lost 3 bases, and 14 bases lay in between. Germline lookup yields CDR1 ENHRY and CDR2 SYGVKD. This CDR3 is CAMTAGLDTEAFF. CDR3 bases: TGTGCCATGACCGCAGGGTTGGACACTGAAGCTTTCTTT.

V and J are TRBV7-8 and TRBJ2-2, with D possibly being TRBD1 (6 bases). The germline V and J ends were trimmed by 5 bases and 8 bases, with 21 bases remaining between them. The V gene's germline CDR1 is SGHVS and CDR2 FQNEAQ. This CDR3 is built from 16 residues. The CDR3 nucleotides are TGTGCCAGCAGCATCCAGGACAGCGCGGCCCGGGGGGAGCTGTTTTTT. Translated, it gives CASSIQDSAARGELFF.

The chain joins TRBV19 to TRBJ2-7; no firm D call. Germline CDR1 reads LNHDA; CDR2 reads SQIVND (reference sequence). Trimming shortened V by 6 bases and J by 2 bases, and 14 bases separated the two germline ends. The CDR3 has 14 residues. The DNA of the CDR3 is TGTGCCAGTAGGCCCAGGCAGGATGCCTACGAGCAGTACTTC. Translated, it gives CASRPRQDAYEQYF.

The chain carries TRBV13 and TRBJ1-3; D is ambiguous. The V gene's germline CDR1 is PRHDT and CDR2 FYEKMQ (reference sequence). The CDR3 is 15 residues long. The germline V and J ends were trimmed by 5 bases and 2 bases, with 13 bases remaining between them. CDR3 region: CASSPFVGAGNTIYF. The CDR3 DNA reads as TGTGCCAGCAGCCCTTTCGTCGGGGCTGGAAACACCATATATTTT.

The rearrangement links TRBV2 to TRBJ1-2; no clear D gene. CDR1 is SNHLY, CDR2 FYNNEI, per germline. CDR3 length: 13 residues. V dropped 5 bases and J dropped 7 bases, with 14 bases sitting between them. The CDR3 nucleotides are TGTGCCAGCAGTCTTGACCTGGCGGGTGGCTACACCTTC. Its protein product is CASSLDLAGGYTF.

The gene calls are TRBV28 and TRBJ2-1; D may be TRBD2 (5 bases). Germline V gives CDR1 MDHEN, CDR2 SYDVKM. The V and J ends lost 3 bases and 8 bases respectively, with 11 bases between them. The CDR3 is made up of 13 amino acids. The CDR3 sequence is CASSLGIGDEQFF. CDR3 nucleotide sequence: TGTGCCAGCAGTTTGGGTATCGGGGATGAGCAGTTCTTC.

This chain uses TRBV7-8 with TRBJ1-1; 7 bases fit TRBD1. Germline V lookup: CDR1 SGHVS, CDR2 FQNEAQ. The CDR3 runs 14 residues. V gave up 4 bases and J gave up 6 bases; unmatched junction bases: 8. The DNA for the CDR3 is TGTGCCAGCAGCTCCAACAGGGGTAAGGCTGAAGCTTTCTTT. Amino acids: CASSSNRGKAEAFF. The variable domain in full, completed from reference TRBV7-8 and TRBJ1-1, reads GAGVSQSPRYKVAKRGQDVALRCDPISGHVSLFWYQQALGQGPEFLTYFQNEAQLDKSGLPSDRFFAERPEGSVSTLKIQRTQQEDSAVYLCASSSNRGKAEAFFGQGTRLTVV.

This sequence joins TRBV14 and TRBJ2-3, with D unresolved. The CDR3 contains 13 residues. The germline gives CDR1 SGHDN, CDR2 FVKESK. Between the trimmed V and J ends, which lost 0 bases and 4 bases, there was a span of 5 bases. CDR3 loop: CASSQDIPDTQYF. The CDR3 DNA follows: TGTGCCAGCAGCCAAGATATCCCAGATACGCAGTATTTT.

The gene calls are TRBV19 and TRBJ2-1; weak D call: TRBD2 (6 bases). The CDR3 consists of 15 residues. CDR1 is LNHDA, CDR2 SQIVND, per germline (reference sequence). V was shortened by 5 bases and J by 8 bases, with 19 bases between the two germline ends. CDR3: CASSAGTSLRDEQFF. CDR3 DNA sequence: TGTGCCAGTAGTGCAGGGACTTCTCTTAGGGATGAGCAGTTCTTC.

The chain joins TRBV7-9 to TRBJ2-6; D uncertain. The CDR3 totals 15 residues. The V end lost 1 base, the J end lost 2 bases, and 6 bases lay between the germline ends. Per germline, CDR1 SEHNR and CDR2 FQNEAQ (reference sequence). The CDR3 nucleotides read TGTGCCAGCAGCTTAGAAGGAGCTGGGGCCAACGTCCTGACTTTC. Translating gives CASSLEGAGANVLTF. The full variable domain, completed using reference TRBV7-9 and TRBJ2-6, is DTGVSQNPRHKITKRGQNVTFRCDPISEHNRLYWYRQTLGQGPEFLTYFQNEAQLEKSRLLSDRFSAERPKGSFSTLEIQRTEQGDSAMYLCASSLEGAGANVLTFGAGSRLTVL.

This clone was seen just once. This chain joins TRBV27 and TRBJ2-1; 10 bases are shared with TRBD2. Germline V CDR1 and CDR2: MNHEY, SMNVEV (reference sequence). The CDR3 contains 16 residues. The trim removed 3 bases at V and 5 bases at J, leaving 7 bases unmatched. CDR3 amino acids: CASSFLGLADHNEQFF. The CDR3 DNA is TGTGCCAGCAGTTTTCTAGGACTAGCGGACCACAATGAGCAGTTCTTC.

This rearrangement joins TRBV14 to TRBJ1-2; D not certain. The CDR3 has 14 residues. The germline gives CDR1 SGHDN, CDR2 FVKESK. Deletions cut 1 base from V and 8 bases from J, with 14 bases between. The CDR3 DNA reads TGTGCCAGCAGCCAAGTAGCGGGCCCGGGCGGCTACACCTTC. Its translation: CASSQVAGPGGYTF.

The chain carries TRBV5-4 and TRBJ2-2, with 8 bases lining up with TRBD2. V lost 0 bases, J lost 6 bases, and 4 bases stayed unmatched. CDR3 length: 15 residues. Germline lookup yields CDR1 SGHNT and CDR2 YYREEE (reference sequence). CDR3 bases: TGTGCCAGCAGCTTGGCCGGGCGGGAGGCCGGGGAGCTGTTTTTT. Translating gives CASSLAGREAGELFF.

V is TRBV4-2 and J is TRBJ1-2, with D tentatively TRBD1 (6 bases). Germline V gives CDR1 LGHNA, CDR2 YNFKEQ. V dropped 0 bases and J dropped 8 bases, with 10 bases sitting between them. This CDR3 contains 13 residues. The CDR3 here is CASSQDWGGGYTF. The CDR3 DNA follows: TGTGCCAGCAGCCAAGATTGGGGGGGCGGCTACACCTTC.

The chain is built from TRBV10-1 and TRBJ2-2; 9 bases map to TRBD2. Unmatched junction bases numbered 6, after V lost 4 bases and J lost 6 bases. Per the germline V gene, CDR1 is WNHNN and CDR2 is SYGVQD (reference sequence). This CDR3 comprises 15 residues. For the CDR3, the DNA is TGCGCCAGCAGTGTGCGACTAGCGGCTGCCGGGGAGCTGTTTTTT. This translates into CASSVRLAAAGELFF.

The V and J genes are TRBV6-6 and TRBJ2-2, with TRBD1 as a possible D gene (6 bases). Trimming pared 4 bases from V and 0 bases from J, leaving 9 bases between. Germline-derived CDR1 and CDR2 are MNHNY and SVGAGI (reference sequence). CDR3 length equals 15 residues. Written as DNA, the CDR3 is TGTGCCAGCAGTTCTGGACAGACGAACACCGGGGAGCTGTTTTTT. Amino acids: CASSSGQTNTGELFF.

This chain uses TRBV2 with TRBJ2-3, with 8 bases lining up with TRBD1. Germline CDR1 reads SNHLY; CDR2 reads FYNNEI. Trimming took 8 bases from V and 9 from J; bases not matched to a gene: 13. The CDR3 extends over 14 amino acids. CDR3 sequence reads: CASQQGAVEGTQYF. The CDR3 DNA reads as TGTGCCAGCCAGCAGGGGGCGGTCGAGGGGACGCAGTATTTT.

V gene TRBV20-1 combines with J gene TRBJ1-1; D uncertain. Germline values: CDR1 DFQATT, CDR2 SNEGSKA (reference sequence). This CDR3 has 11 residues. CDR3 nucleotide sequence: TGCAGGCTCGGCACGGGCACTGAAGCTTTCTTT. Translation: CRLGTGTEAFF.

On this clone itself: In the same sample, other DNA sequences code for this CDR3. The CDR3 spells CASSRDRANQPQHF. The DNA for the CDR3 is TGTGCCAGCAGCAGGGACAGGGCAAATCAGCCCCAGCATTTT. This chain connects TRBV7-8 to TRBJ1-5; 9 bases align to TRBD1. Trimming removed 5 bases from V and 4 bases from J; junction bases left unmatched: 3. Looked up from germline, CDR1 is SGHVS and CDR2 is FQNEAQ. This CDR3 spans 14 amino acids.

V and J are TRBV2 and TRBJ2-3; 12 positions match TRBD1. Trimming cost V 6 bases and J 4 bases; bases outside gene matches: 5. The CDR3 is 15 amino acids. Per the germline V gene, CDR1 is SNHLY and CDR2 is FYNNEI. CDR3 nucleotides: TGTGCCAGCAGAGGGGACAGGGGGCGATCAGATACGCAGTATTTT. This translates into CASRGDRGRSDTQYF.

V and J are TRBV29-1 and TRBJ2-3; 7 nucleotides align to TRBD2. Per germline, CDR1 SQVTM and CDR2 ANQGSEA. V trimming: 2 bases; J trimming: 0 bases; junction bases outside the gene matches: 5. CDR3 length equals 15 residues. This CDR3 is CSVETGRGSTDTQYF. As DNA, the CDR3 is TGCAGCGTTGAAACCGGGCGGGGGAGCACAGATACGCAGTATTTT.

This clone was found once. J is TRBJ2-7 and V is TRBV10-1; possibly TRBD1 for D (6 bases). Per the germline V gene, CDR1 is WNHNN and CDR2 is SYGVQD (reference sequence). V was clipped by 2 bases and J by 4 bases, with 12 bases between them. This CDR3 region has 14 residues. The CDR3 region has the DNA TGCGCCAGCAGTGAGCATACACAGGGATACGAGCAGTACTTC. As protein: CASSEHTQGYEQYF.

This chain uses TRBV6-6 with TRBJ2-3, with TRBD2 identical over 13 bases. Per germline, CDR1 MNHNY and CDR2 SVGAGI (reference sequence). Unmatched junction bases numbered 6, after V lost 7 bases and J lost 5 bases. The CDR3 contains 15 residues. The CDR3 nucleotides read TGTGCCAGCAACCGACTAGCGGGAGGAAAAGATACGCAGTATTTT. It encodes CASNRLAGGKDTQYF.

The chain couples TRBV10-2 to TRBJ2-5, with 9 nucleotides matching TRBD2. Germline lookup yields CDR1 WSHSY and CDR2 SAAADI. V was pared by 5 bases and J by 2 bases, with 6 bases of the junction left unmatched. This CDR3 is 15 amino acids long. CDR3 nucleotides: TGCGCCAGCAGTATTACTAGCGGGTCGCAAGAGACCCAGTACTTC. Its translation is CASSITSGSQETQYF.

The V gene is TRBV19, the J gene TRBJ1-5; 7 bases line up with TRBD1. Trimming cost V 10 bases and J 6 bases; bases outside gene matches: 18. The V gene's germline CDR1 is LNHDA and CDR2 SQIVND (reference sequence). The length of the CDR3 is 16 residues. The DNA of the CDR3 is TGTGCCACCTCACCCCAGACAGGGACGCCCGGTCAGCCCCAGCATTTT. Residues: CATSPQTGTPGQPQHF. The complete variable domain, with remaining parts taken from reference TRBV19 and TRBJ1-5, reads DGGITQSPKYLFRKEGQNVTLSCEQNLNHDAMYWYRQDPGQGLRLIYYSQIVNDFQKGDIAEGYSVSREKKESFPLTVTSAQKNPTAFYLCATSPQTGTPGQPQHFGDGTRLSIL.